A single sample is the source of the 5 T cell receptor beta chains below, sequenced in a study of T cells after yellow fever vaccination. TCRdb passed the 5' RACE reads through MiXCR, listing each CDR3 protein once. The data show around 320,000 distinct CDR3 sequences, around 10% seen once. The source was CD4+ T cells sorted from PBMCs, collected 45 days after the yellow fever booster vaccination. All receptors come from a man between 18 and 35 years old who received the YFV17D yellow fever vaccine.

The V call is TRBV4-2, the J call TRBJ1-4; D might be TRBD1 (5 bases). Trimming removed 4 bases at V and 4 bases at J, with 16 bases between. This CDR3 spans 16 amino acids. Germline CDR1 LGHNA, CDR2 YNFKEQ. The CDR3 here is CASSLQRGGGNEKLFF. The CDR3 DNA follows: TGTGCCAGCAGCCTCCAAAGGGGCGGGGGTAATGAAAAACTGTTTTTT.

Concerning this clonotype: One junction end disagrees with the germline gene, perhaps due to a read error. The V and J genes are TRBV5-1 and TRBJ2-1; D uncertain. In germline, CDR1 is SGHRS, CDR2 YFSETQ. The CDR3 extends over 15 amino acids. The CDR3 reads CASTSQPGTYYEQFF. In nucleotides, the CDR3 is TGCGCCAGCACATCCCAGCCGGGTACCTACTATGAGCAGTTCTTC.

This clonotype was observed a handful of times. CDR3: CASSQVSKGNTIYF. Here the CDR3 DNA reads TGCGCCAGCAGCCAAGTGTCCAAGGGAAACACCATATATTTT. The chain couples TRBV4-1 to TRBJ1-3; D is undetermined. Germline V gene sequence: CDR1 MGHRA, CDR2 YSYEKL. Trimming took off 1 base at V and 4 bases at J, with 8 bases between the two ends. This CDR3 comprises 14 residues.

The V and J genes are TRBV11-2 and TRBJ2-1; TRBD2 matches 8 bases. J was trimmed by 9 bases and V by 5 bases; bases with no gene match: 9. The CDR3 has 14 amino acids. CDR1 is SGHAT, CDR2 FQNNGV, per germline. The CDR3 region is CASSRGGSGAEQFF. The CDR3 DNA reads TGTGCCAGCAGCCGTGGGGGTAGCGGGGCTGAGCAGTTCTTC.

This chain uses TRBV7-2 with TRBJ1-1; D possibly corresponds to TRBD1 (5 bases). The length of the CDR3 is 14 residues. V was clipped by 3 bases and J by 1 base, with 9 bases between them. CDR1 SGHTA and CDR2 FQGNSA come from the germline V gene. The CDR3 reads CASSFVRGNTEAFF. CDR3 sequence (DNA): TGTGCCAGCAGCTTTGTGAGGGGGAACACTGAAGCTTTCTTT.